This T cell receptor beta chain was captured by sequencing in a study of shared T cell receptors in the human thymus. Trimming stripped 6 bases from V and 4 bases from J, with 19 bases between. The CDR3 spans 16 residues. From germline, CDR1 is SGHTS and CDR2 YDEGEE. The assay was immunoSEQ multiplex PCR, and TCRdb's table has in-frame clones only and misses some. The data hold 720,000 or so clones, with roughly 88% observed a single time. Another study also made use of these data, one on human thymus T cells. That study adds: Thymus was obtained from resections taken during corrective heart surgery. Thymic and blood repertoires appeared to display a bias in their usage of V and J genes.

The chain uses TRBV5-8 and TRBJ2-2, with D tentatively TRBD2 (5 bases). The TCR sequence derives from a girl under two years old with a congenital heart defect. The sequenced sample consisted of thymocytes. The CDR3: CASTYYTGSGTGELFF. The CDR3 DNA sequence: TGTGCCAGCACCTACTACACGGGGTCCGGCACCGGGGAGCTGTTTTTT.